One and the same sample provided the 28 T cell receptor beta chains below, sequenced in a study of patients and donors after allogeneic stem cell transplantation. One entry per CDR3 protein, called by TCRdb with MiXCR from the RT-PCR reads. The sample records some 230,000 distinct CDR3 sequences, roughly an eighth being singletons. The sequenced sample was blood, either unsorted or a sorted T cell fraction (not recorded which). The receptors shown here come from a human donor who was either an allogeneic HSCT recipient or a stem cell or donor lymphocyte infusion donor (not recorded which). It is not recorded whose cells these are; they may come from a transplant donor.

The genes are TRBV19 and TRBJ1-5, with TRBD1 matching over 8 bases. The V gene's germline CDR1 is LNHDA and CDR2 SQIVND (reference sequence). V shed 10 bases and J 5 bases; nucleotides not matched to a gene: 7. CDR3 length: 13 amino acids. CDR3 amino acids: CATGQGSYQPQHF. The DNA of the CDR3 is TGTGCCACCGGACAGGGCTCTTATCAGCCCCAGCATTTT.

This clonotype was picked up a small number of times. This chain joins TRBV2 and TRBJ2-3; 10 bases are a match to TRBD2. The junction had 7 bases not matched to a gene; V was cut back by 6 bases and J by 4 bases. Germline V gives CDR1 SNHLY, CDR2 FYNNEI. CDR3 length: 15 residues. The CDR3, as DNA: TGTGCCAGCAGAAAAAGCGGGGGGGCCCCAGATACGCAGTATTTT. This sequence encodes CASRKSGGAPDTQYF.

This clonotype was detected many times. V gene TRBV20-1 combines with J gene TRBJ2-3; 8 bases are a match to TRBD1. The CDR3 spans 14 residues. V dropped 6 bases and J dropped 1; count of bases not matched to a gene: 6. Germline values: CDR1 DFQATT, CDR2 SNEGSKA (reference sequence). In DNA form, the CDR3 reads TGCAGTGCAGTAGGGACAGGTCGCACAGATACGCAGTATTTT. Translation: CSAVGTGRTDTQYF.

This chain joins TRBV12-3 or TRBV12-4 and TRBJ1-5; D unresolved. V lost 1 base to trimming and J lost 3 bases, with 4 bases between them. The CDR3 spans 13 residues. The CDR3 DNA sequence: TGTGCCAGCAGTTTAGAGATCAATCAGCCCCAGCATTTT. This sequence encodes CASSLEINQPQHF.

This clonotype was picked up a small number of times. The CDR3 DNA follows: TGCAGCGTTGAAACGTCCGGTTTTAGTGAAGCTTTCTTT. Translating gives CSVETSGFSEAFF. This chain links TRBV29-1 with TRBJ1-1; D ambiguous. V shed 2 bases and J shed 7 bases, with 14 bases lying between them. The CDR3 contains 13 residues. In germline, CDR1 is SQVTM, CDR2 ANQGSEA. Using reference TRBV29-1 and TRBJ1-1 for the parts outside the CDR3, the full variable domain is SAVISQKPSRDICQRGTSLTIQCQVDSQVTMMFWYRQQPGQSLTLIATANQGSEATYESGFVIDKFPISRPNLTFSTLTVSNMSPEDSSIYLCSVETSGFSEAFFGQGTRLTVV.

The chain joins TRBV12-3 or TRBV12-4 to TRBJ1-1; possible D gene TRBD1, 5 bases. V lost 3 bases and J 4 bases, leaving 12 bases between the germline ends. CDR3 length: 14 amino acids. The CDR3 DNA sequence: TGTGCCAGCAGTTTCGGGGGAATAGGCACTGAAGCTTTCTTT. Translation: CASSFGGIGTEAFF.

This chain uses TRBV7-8 with TRBJ2-7; D unresolved. The V end lost 4 bases, the J end lost 5 bases, and 18 bases lay between the germline ends. Germline values: CDR1 SGHVS, CDR2 FQNEAQ. CDR3 length equals 15 residues. The CDR3 loop is CASSSKRPPVDEQYF. In nucleotides, the CDR3 is TGTGCCAGCAGCTCCAAAAGGCCCCCAGTAGACGAGCAGTACTTC.

The rearrangement joins TRBV9 to TRBJ2-7; maybe TRBD2 (5 bases). V lost 2 bases and J lost 7, with 13 bases in between. This CDR3 spans 13 amino acids. Looked up from germline, CDR1 is SGDLS and CDR2 is YYNGEE. The CDR3 DNA follows: TGTGCCAGCAGCGTTGGGCCACCGGGAGAGCAGTACTTC. Amino acids: CASSVGPPGEQYF. Supplemented by reference TRBV9 and TRBJ2-7, the full variable domain reads DSGVTQTPKHLITATGQRVTLRCSPRSGDLSVYWYQQSLDQGLQFLIQYYNGEERAKGNILERFSAQQFPDLHSELNLSSLELGDSALYFCASSVGPPGEQYFGPGTRLTVT.

This clonotype appeared a few times. This rearrangement joins TRBV9 to TRBJ2-7; 9 bases are a match to TRBD1. The CDR3 runs 15 residues. The trim removed 4 bases at V and 8 bases at J, leaving 13 bases unmatched. Per germline, CDR1 SGDLS and CDR2 YYNGEE. The CDR3 region is CASSPSGTGSLKQYF. In DNA, the CDR3 is TGTGCCAGCAGCCCATCCGGGACAGGGTCTTTAAAGCAGTACTTC.

This clonotype was recorded many times. V usage is TRBV20-1 and J usage is TRBJ2-2; TRBD2 matches 10 bases. Trimming removed 6 bases from V and 1 base from J; junction bases left unmatched: 5. Germline CDR1 and CDR2: DFQATT and SNEGSKA (reference sequence). The CDR3 runs 15 residues. This CDR3 reads CSATSGRGNTGELFF. The DNA of the CDR3 is TGCAGTGCAACAAGCGGGAGGGGGAACACCGGGGAGCTGTTTTTT.

The chain couples TRBV20-1 to TRBJ2-3; TRBD2 aligns across 7 bases. In germline, CDR1 is DFQATT, CDR2 SNEGSKA (reference sequence). Trimming cost V 6 bases and J 0 bases; bases outside gene matches: 6. This CDR3 has 14 residues. CDR3 loop: CSAPSGSSTDTQYF. CDR3 bases: TGCAGTGCCCCTAGCGGATCTAGCACAGATACGCAGTATTTT.

This clonotype was seen only a few times. This chain links TRBV7-2 with TRBJ2-1, with TRBD2 identical over 7 bases. V shed 7 bases, J shed 4 bases, and the junction held 10 bases outside the gene matches. CDR1 is SGHTA, CDR2 FQGNSA, per germline. The length of the CDR3 is 15 residues. In DNA form, the CDR3 reads TGTGCCAGCACCGAGGGACTACTTAGATACAATGAGCAGTTCTTC. Translating gives CASTEGLLRYNEQFF.

The chain joins TRBV7-2 to TRBJ1-2; D not certain. V was pared by 0 bases and J by 6 bases, with 8 bases between. This CDR3 region has 13 residues. The V gene's germline CDR1 is SGHTA and CDR2 FQGNSA. CDR3: CASSLAGWNGYTF. The CDR3 DNA reads as TGTGCCAGCAGCTTAGCGGGGTGGAATGGCTACACCTTC. Full variable domain (outside the CDR3, taken from reference TRBV7-2 and TRBJ1-2): GAGVSQSPSNKVTEKGKDVELRCDPISGHTALYWYRQSLGQGLEFLIYFQGNSAPDKSGLPSDRFSAERTGGSVSTLTIQRTQQEDSAVYLCASSLAGWNGYTFGSGTRLTVV.

V usage is TRBV9 and J usage is TRBJ2-1, with 7 bases identical to TRBD2. Germline CDR1 SGDLS, CDR2 YYNGEE. CDR3 size: 13 residues. The junction had 4 bases not matched to a gene; V was cut back by 0 bases and J by 10 bases. The CDR3 bases are TGTGCCAGCAGCGTAGCGGAGCGGGGAGAGCAGTTCTTC. It specifies CASSVAERGEQFF.

This chain uses TRBV2 with TRBJ1-6; 9 nucleotides align to TRBD1. Germline assignment: CDR1 SNHLY and CDR2 FYNNEI. The ends lost 5 bases at V and 9 bases at J; junction bases unmatched: 14. The CDR3 spans 17 residues. The CDR3 sequence: CASSTGQGGGGSSPLHF. For the CDR3, the DNA is TGTGCCAGCAGTACGGGACAGGGTGGAGGAGGGAGTTCACCCCTCCACTTT.

This clonotype was seen at least ten times. The V and J genes are TRBV7-3 and TRBJ2-2; D gene unclear. This CDR3 has 13 residues. Germline V CDR1 and CDR2: SGHTA, FQGTGA. V shed 5 bases and J shed 7 bases, with 11 bases lying between them. Here the CDR3 DNA reads TGTGCCAGCAGCCCCAATCTGGGCGGGGAGCTGTTTTTT. Its protein is CASSPNLGGELFF.

The rearrangement links TRBV24-1 to TRBJ1-1; D ambiguous. The V end was cut by 3 bases, the J end by 4 bases, with 14 bases between. From germline, CDR1 is KGHDR and CDR2 SFDVKD. The CDR3 runs 15 residues. The CDR3: CATSDGQAGGTEAFF. The DNA of the CDR3 is TGTGCCACCAGTGATGGCCAAGCCGGAGGCACTGAAGCTTTCTTT.

V and J are TRBV3-1 and TRBJ1-5; 7 bases map to TRBD1. Germline V gene lookup returns CDR1 LGHDT and CDR2 YNNKEL (reference sequence). J lost 1 base, V lost 3 bases, and 3 bases had no gene match. The length of the CDR3 is 15 residues. As DNA, the CDR3 is TGTGCCAGCAGCCAGAGGGGGCCGAGCAATCAGCCCCAGCATTTT. Translating it yields CASSQRGPSNQPQHF.

This chain uses TRBV12-5 with TRBJ2-3; TRBD2 might be the D (6 bases). The CDR3 has 15 amino acids. The V end was cut by 1 base, the J end by 5 bases, with 13 bases between. In germline, CDR1 is LGHNT, CDR2 FRNRAP. The CDR3 region is CASGLGLEMIDTQYF. CDR3 sequence (DNA): TGTGCTAGTGGTTTGGGACTAGAGATGATAGATACGCAGTATTTT.

The genes are TRBV6-1 and TRBJ1-1, with TRBD1 identical over 8 bases. This CDR3 comprises 16 residues. CDR1 and CDR2 from the germline V gene are MNHNS and SASEGT. V trimming: 6 bases; J trimming: 0 bases; junction bases outside the gene matches: 9. The CDR3 here is CASRLKQGAVNTEAFF. In DNA form, the CDR3 reads TGTGCCAGCAGATTAAAGCAGGGGGCTGTGAACACTGAAGCTTTCTTT.

This clonotype occurred a few times. This chain's CDR3 is CASSKKGRSGKGYEQFF. Here the CDR3 DNA reads TGTGCCAGCAGTAAAAAAGGGCGTAGCGGGAAGGGATACGAGCAGTTCTTC. The chain uses TRBV6-2 or TRBV6-3 and TRBJ2-1, with TRBD2 identical over 8 bases. The germline V gene encodes CDR1 MNHEY and CDR2 SVGEGT. This CDR3 comprises 17 residues. J lost 10 bases, V lost 5 bases, and 19 bases had no gene match.

The sample holds a few counts of this clonotype. The chain couples TRBV28 to TRBJ1-1; a weak D match, TRBD1 (5 bases). Per germline, CDR1 MDHEN and CDR2 SYDVKM. Trimming removed 1 base at V and 5 bases at J, with 14 bases between. CDR3 length: 15 residues. The CDR3 coding sequence is TGTGCCAGCAGTTTATTCTTCACGGGGGGGACTGAAGCTTTCTTT. Encoded protein: CASSLFFTGGTEAFF.

The chain employs TRBV5-4 and TRBJ2-1; D is uncertain. Per the germline V gene, CDR1 is SGHNT and CDR2 is YYREEE (reference sequence). There are 15 residues in the CDR3. The ends were cut back, 3 bases at V and 0 bases at J, with 10 bases in the middle. CDR3 sequence reads: CASSSWTGSYNEQFF. The CDR3, as DNA: TGTGCCAGCAGCTCCTGGACGGGCTCCTACAATGAGCAGTTCTTC.

The CDR3 coding sequence is TGCGCCAGCAGCTTGGGTGACAGGGTTTCTGGCTATGGCTACACCTTC. It yields the protein CASSLGDRVSGYGYTF. V gene TRBV5-1 combines with J gene TRBJ1-2; TRBD1 aligns across 7 bases. Trimming removed 0 bases from V and 4 bases from J; junction bases left unmatched: 9. Germline CDR1 SGHRS, CDR2 YFSETQ. CDR3 length: 16 amino acids. Full variable domain (missing parts from reference TRBV5-1 and TRBJ1-2): KAGVTQTPRYLIKTRGQQVTLSCSPISGHRSVSWYQQTPGQGLQFLFEYFSETQRNKGNFPGRFSGRQFSNSRSEMNVSTLELGDSALYLCASSLGDRVSGYGYTFGSGTRLTVV.

This clonotype was found a few times. CDR3 in DNA: TGTGCCAGCAGTTACCCCGGCGGGGGGTTAGCAGATACGCAGTATTTT. Residues: CASSYPGGGLADTQYF. This chain joins TRBV6-2 or TRBV6-3 and TRBJ2-3; 8 bases are a match to TRBD2. Germline V gives CDR1 MNHEY, CDR2 SVGEGT. The CDR3 is 16 residues long. With 2 bases clipped from V and 4 bases from J, the junction kept 8 bases outside the gene matches.

This clonotype was recorded at least ten times. The chain couples TRBV7-2 to TRBJ2-7, with D tentatively TRBD1 or TRBD2 (6 bases each). The CDR3 totals 14 residues. Trimming shortened V by 4 bases and J by 0 bases, and 10 bases separated the two germline ends. CDR1 and CDR2 from the germline V gene are SGHTA and FQGNSA. The CDR3 protein is CASSSGGSSYEQYF. The CDR3 bases are TGTGCCAGCAGCTCCGGGGGCAGCTCCTACGAGCAGTACTTC.

This clonotype showed up just a few times. At one boundary the junction diverges from the germline segment, which might be a read error. J is TRBJ1-5 and V is TRBV7-7, with D hard to call. This CDR3 is 14 amino acids long. Germline loops: CDR1 SSHAT, CDR2 FNYEAQ (reference sequence). The DNA of the CDR3 is TGTGCTAGCAGCTTACACGGGTGTAGTCCCCCCCAGCATTTT. As protein: CASSLHGCSPPQHF.

The rearrangement joins TRBV6-4 to TRBJ2-6, with a weak D call TRBD1 (5 bases). V shed 3 bases and J shed 1 base, with 7 bases lying between them. CDR3 length equals 15 residues. Per the germline V gene, CDR1 is MRHNA and CDR2 is SNTAGT. The CDR3 nucleotides are TGTGCCAGCAGTGAGCAGGGATCTGGGGCCAACGTCCTGACTTTC. It codes for CASSEQGSGANVLTF.